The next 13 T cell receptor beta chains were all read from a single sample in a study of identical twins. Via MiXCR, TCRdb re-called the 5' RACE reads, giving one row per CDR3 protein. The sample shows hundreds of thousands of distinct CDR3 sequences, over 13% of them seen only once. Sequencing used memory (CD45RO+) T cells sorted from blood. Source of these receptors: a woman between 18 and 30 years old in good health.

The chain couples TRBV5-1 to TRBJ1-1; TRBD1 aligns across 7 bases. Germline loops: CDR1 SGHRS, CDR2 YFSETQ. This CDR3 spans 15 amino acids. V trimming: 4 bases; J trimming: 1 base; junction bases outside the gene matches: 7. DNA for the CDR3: TGCGCCAGCAGCCATTTAAGGGGGCGGAACACTGAAGCTTTCTTT. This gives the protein CASSHLRGRNTEAFF.

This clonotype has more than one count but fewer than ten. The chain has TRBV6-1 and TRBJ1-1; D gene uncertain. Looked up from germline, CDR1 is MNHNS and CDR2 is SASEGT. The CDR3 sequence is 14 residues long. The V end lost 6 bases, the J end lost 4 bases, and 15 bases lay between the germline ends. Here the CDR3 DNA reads TGTGCCAGCAGCGTCCTTGGGCAGCTCACTGAAGCTTTCTTT. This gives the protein CASSVLGQLTEAFF.

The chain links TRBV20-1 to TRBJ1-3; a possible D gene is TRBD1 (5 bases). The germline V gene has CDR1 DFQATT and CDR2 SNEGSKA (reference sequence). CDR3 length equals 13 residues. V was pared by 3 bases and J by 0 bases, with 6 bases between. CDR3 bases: TGCAGTGCTAGGGGGACCTCTGGAAACACCATATATTTT. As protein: CSARGTSGNTIYF.

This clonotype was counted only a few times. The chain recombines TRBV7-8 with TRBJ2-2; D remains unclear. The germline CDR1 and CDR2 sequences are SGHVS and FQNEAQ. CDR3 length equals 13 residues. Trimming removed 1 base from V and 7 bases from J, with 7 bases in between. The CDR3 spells CASSLVFGGELFF. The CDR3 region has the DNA TGTGCCAGCAGCTTAGTTTTCGGCGGGGAGCTGTTTTTT.

The CDR3 DNA reads TGTGCCAGCAGTTATTCGGAGTCCCATGGCTACACCTTC. It is translated as CASSYSESHGYTF. The gene calls are TRBV6-2 or TRBV6-3 and TRBJ1-2; D is uncertain. Germline CDR1 MNHEY, CDR2 SVGEGT. The CDR3 contains 13 residues. V dropped 3 bases and J dropped 6 bases, with 11 bases sitting between them.

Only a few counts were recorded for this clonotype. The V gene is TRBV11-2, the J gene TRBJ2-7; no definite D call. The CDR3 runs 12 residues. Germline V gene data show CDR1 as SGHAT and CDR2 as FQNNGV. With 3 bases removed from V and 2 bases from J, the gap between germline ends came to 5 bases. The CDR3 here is CASSFRPYEQYF. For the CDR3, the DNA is TGTGCCAGCAGCTTCCGACCCTACGAGCAGTACTTC.

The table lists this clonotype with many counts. The CDR3 reads CASSHENAPLHF. In nucleotides, the CDR3 is TGTGCCAGCAGCCATGAAAACGCACCCCTCCACTTT. The chain has TRBV3-1 and TRBJ1-6; D is unclear. This CDR3 region has 12 residues. Trimming removed 3 bases from V and 11 bases from J, with 8 bases in between. Germline CDR1 LGHDT, CDR2 YNNKEL (reference sequence).

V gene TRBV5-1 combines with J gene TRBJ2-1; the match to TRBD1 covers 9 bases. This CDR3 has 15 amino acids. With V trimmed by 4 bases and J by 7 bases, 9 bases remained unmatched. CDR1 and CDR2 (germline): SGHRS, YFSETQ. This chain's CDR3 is CASSPTTGTGNEQFF. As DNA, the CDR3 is TGCGCCAGCAGCCCAACGACAGGGACAGGGAATGAGCAGTTCTTC.

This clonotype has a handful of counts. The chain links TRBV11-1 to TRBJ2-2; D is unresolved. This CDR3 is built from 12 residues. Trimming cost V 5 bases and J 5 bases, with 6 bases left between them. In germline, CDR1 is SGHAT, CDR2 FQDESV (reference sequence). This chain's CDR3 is CASSHYTGELFF. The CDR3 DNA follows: TGTGCCAGCAGCCACTATACCGGGGAGCTGTTTTTT.

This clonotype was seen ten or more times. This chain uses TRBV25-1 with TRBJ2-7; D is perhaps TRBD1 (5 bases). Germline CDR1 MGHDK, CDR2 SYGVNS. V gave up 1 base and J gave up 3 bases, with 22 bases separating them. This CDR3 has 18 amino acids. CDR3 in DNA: TGTGCCAGCAGTGAATTAAGGCAGGGAAGAACTCCCAGCTACGAGCAGTACTTC. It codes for CASSELRQGRTPSYEQYF.

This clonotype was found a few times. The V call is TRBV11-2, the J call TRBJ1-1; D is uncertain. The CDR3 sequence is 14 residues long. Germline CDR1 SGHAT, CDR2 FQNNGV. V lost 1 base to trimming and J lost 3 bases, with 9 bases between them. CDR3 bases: TGTGCCAGCAGCTTAGTCGTACAGTACACTGAAGCTTTCTTT. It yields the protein CASSLVVQYTEAFF. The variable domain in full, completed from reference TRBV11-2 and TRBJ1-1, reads EAGVAQSPRYKIIEKRQSVAFWCNPISGHATLYWYQQILGQGPKLLIQFQNNGVVDDSQLPKDRFSAERLKGVDSTLKIQPAKLEDSAVYLCASSLVVQYTEAFFGQGTRLTVV.

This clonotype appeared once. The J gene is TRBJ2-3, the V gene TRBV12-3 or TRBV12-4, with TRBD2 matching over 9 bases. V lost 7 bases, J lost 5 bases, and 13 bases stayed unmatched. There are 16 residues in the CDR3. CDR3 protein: CASTPWVAGAIDTQYF. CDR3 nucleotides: TGTGCCAGCACCCCATGGGTAGCGGGAGCGATAGATACGCAGTATTTT.

In DNA form, the CDR3 reads TGCAGTGCTCCAGTAGTCGGACTAGCGGGACGCGAGCAGTACTTC. Residues: CSAPVVGLAGREQYF. The chain has TRBV20-1 and TRBJ2-7, with 12 bases lining up with TRBD2. V shed 5 bases, J shed 6 bases, and the junction held 11 bases outside the gene matches. The CDR3 is made up of 15 amino acids. CDR1 and CDR2 (germline): DFQATT, SNEGSKA (reference sequence).